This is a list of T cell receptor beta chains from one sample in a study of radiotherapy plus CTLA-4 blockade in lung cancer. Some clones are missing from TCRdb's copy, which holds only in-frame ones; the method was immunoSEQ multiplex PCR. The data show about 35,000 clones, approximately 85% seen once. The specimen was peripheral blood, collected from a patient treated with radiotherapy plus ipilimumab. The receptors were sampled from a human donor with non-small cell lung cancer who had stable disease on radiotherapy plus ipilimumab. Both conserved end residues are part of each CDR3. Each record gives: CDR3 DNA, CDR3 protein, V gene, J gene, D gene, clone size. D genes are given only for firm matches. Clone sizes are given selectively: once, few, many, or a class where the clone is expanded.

TGTGCCAGCAGCTTCCTTAGCGGGGTACATTATTACAATGAGCAGTTCTTC,CASSFLSGVHYYNEQFF,TRBV11-2,TRBJ2-1,TRBD2,-
TGTGCCAGCAGTATCACAGGGGGCTCCGGGAACGAGCAGTACTTC,CASSITGGSGNEQYF,TRBV27,TRBJ2-7,TRBD1,-
TGCGCCAGCAGCCTACAATGGGGGAGGGACACTGAAGCTTTCTTT,CASSLQWGRDTEAFF,TRBV4-1,TRBJ1-1,-,-
TGTGCCAGCGGGGCTGGGACAGGTTGGGATACGCAGTATTTT,CASGAGTGWDTQYF,TRBV2,TRBJ2-3,TRBD1,-
TGTGCCAGCCCCCCAAGGGCGGGGGCAGTTTTTGAAGAGCAGTACTTC,CASPPRAGAVFEEQYF,TRBV28,TRBJ2-7,-,-
TGTGCCAGCAGTCCCTCGGGACAGAACTATGGCTACACCTTC,CASSPSGQNYGYTF,TRBV28,TRBJ1-2,TRBD1,-
TGTGCCAGCAGCCCCCAGTTGGTCGGGACAGGGGGCTTCGACGAGCAGTACTTC,CASSPQLVGTGGFDEQYF,TRBV7-9,TRBJ2-7,TRBD1,-
TGTGCCAGCAGCGTAGATGCAGGGGGCAAGTATGGCTACACCTTC,CASSVDAGGKYGYTF,TRBV9,TRBJ1-2,TRBD1,-
TGTGCCTGGAGTGATACCATCACAGGGAATAATTCACCCCTCCACTTT,CAWSDTITGNNSPLHF,TRBV30,TRBJ1-6,-,-
TGTGCCAGTAGTTCGGGTAGGAAGACCCAGTACTTC,CASSSGRKTQYF,TRBV19,TRBJ2-5,-,-
TGTGCCAGCAGTACCGGTAGCAATCAGCCCCAGCATTTT,CASSTGSNQPQHF,TRBV27,TRBJ1-5,-,few
TGTGCCAGCAGCTTAGGACTACCCAATGAGCAGTTCTTC,CASSLGLPNEQFF,TRBV7-3,TRBJ2-1,-,-
TGTGCCAGCACCCCACGGGGACAGGGGCCCTACGAGCAGTACTTC,CASTPRGQGPYEQYF,TRBV7-9,TRBJ2-7,TRBD1,-
TGTGCCATCAGTGAGGCTCGAACGGAGAACAATGAGCAGTTCTTC,CAISEARTENNEQFF,TRBV10-3,TRBJ2-1,-,-
TGTGCCAGCAGCGTGGGTGGCGGCCCAGGGGCCTACGAGCAGTACTTC,CASSVGGGPGAYEQYF,TRBV9,TRBJ2-7,-,-
TGTGCCAGCACCCCTTCCGGGAGCTCCTACGAGCAGTACTTC,CASTPSGSSYEQYF,TRBV7-2,TRBJ2-7,-,-
TGTGCCAGCAGCGAAGGACTAGCGGAAGAGACCCAGTACTTC,CASSEGLAEETQYF,TRBV11-2,TRBJ2-5,TRBD2,-
TGTGCCATCGGACTAGCGGGAGATGAGCAGTTCTTC,CAIGLAGDEQFF,TRBV6-5,TRBJ2-1,TRBD2,-
TGTGCCAGCAGCCCGGGGGTTAGCGAGCAGTTCTTC,CASSPGVSEQFF,TRBV9,TRBJ2-1,-,-
TGTGCCAGCGCTAGGGATGGGGCACAGAATGAGCAGTTCTTC,CASARDGAQNEQFF,TRBV28,TRBJ2-1,-,-
TGTGCCAGCAGTTCCTATTGGGGGGGGATCCCAACTAATGAAAAACTGTTTTTT,CASSSYWGGIPTNEKLFF,TRBV28,TRBJ1-4,-,-
TGTGCCAGCAGCCCTTCGACATCGCCGGTTCAGCCCCAGCATTTT,CASSPSTSPVQPQHF,TRBV27,TRBJ1-5,-,-
TGTGCCAGCAGCTCAGAACTAGCGGGAGGGCAGACCCAGTACTTC,CASSSELAGGQTQYF,TRBV7-2,TRBJ2-5,TRBD2,-
TGTGCCAGCAGACTTGATCCTAGCGGCTACAATGAGCAGTTCTTC,CASRLDPSGYNEQFF,TRBV6-5,TRBJ2-1,TRBD2,-
TGTGCCAGCAGCCCGCGGACAGGACAAGAGACCCAGTACTTC,CASSPRTGQETQYF,TRBV14,TRBJ2-5,TRBD1,-
TGTGCCAGCAGCGTCGCGACTAGCGTCAACACCGGGGAGCTGTTTTTT,CASSVATSVNTGELFF,TRBV9,TRBJ2-2,TRBD2,-
TGCGCCAGCAGCCAAGGCCCGGGACAGAAAAATTCACCCCTCCACTTT,CASSQGPGQKNSPLHF,TRBV4-1,TRBJ1-6,TRBD1,-
TGCGCCAGCAGCCAAGATGGGAGTAGGACAGGGCGTAGTCTGTCCCCTTACAATGAGCAGTTCTTC,CASSQDGSRTGRSLSPYNEQFF,TRBV4-3,TRBJ2-1,TRBD1,-
TGTGCCATCAGAGGAGAATCGGACAGGGTCTACAATGAGCAGTTCTTC,CAIRGESDRVYNEQFF,TRBV10-3,TRBJ2-1,TRBD1,-
TGTGCCAGAAGCTTGAGGGGGAAGGGACTAGCGGGACGCTCCTACAATGAGCAGTTCTTC,CARSLRGKGLAGRSYNEQFF,TRBV5-3,TRBJ2-1,TRBD2,-
TGTGCCACTTCACTCCCCGGGGGCTACGAGCAGTACTTC,CATSLPGGYEQYF,TRBV28,TRBJ2-7,-,-
TGTGCCAGCTCACCAACCCAGGGGAAATTGTTTAGCACAGATACGCAGTATTTT,CASSPTQGKLFSTDTQYF,TRBV18,TRBJ2-3,-,-
TGTGCCATCAGTGACCCGGGAGGGCAGGGTGCCCATCAGCCCCAGCATTTT,CAISDPGGQGAHQPQHF,TRBV10-3,TRBJ1-5,-,-
TGTGCCAGCAGCTACACCGGGGAGCTGTTTTTT,CASSYTGELFF,TRBV27,TRBJ2-2,-,-
TGTGCCAGCAGCCCATGGGACAGGGGGCGGAATGAGCAGTTCTTC,CASSPWDRGRNEQFF,TRBV9,TRBJ2-1,TRBD1,-
TGTGCCAGCAGCATGGGACAGCCCACAGATACGCAGTATTTT,CASSMGQPTDTQYF,TRBV6-4,TRBJ2-3,TRBD1,-
TGTGCCAGCAGTTCGTCTAGCGGGAGTCGCAGTGAGCAGTTCTTC,CASSSSSGSRSEQFF,TRBV6-6,TRBJ2-1,TRBD2,-
TGTGCCAGCAGCCTCTACAGCATAACTAACTATGGCTACACCTTC,CASSLYSITNYGYTF,TRBV5-6,TRBJ1-2,-,-
TGCGCCAGCAGCTGGAGGACAGGAGCCAACACTGAAGCTTTCTTT,CASSWRTGANTEAFF,TRBV5-1,TRBJ1-1,TRBD1,-
TGTGCCAGCAGCTTGGGGGGACTTGGGGGCTACACCTTC,CASSLGGLGGYTF,TRBV5-4,TRBJ1-2,-,-
TGTGCCAGCAGCGTAGGGGGGGGGCCCACTGAAGCTTTCTTT,CASSVGGGPTEAFF,TRBV9,TRBJ1-1,-,-
TGTGCCAGTAGTATGGGGACAGGGAAAGCTTTCTTT,CASSMGTGKAFF,TRBV19,TRBJ1-1,TRBD1,-
TGTGCCAGCAGTTTAAGGGCTAGCTCTACCCACGAGCAGTACTTC,CASSLRASSTHEQYF,TRBV28,TRBJ2-7,-,-
TGTGCCAGTAGTGTAAGACTAGCGGGAGGGCCCGGGGAGCTGTTTTTT,CASSVRLAGGPGELFF,TRBV19,TRBJ2-2,TRBD2,-
TGTGCCAGCAGCCTCCAGACAGGTGACTATGGCTACACCTTC,CASSLQTGDYGYTF,TRBV7-2,TRBJ1-2,-,-
TGTGCCAGCAGCCTAGGGACTAGCGGGGATCCCTACGAGCAGTACTTC,CASSLGTSGDPYEQYF,TRBV7-6,TRBJ2-7,TRBD2,-
TGTGCCAGCTCACCCGACGCGGGGGCGACCGGGGAGCTGTTTTTT,CASSPDAGATGELFF,TRBV18,TRBJ2-2,-,-
TGTGCCAGCAGCTTAGCGGTTCGGGAGACTGAGCAGTTCTTC,CASSLAVRETEQFF,TRBV7-2,TRBJ2-1,-,-
TGCGCCAGCAGCTTGCCCGGACAGGGAGAGAGAGGAGCTTTCTTT,CASSLPGQGERGAFF,TRBV5-1,TRBJ1-1,TRBD1,-
TGCAGCGCCGGAAGGCGGTCTGACACTGAAGCTTTCTTT,CSAGRRSDTEAFF,TRBV29-1,TRBJ1-1,-,-
TGTGCCATCCTAGACAGGGCAGCTGAAAAACTGTTTTTT,CAILDRAAEKLFF,TRBV28,TRBJ1-4,TRBD1,-
TGTGCCAGCAGCCCCCTCGCACCGGGACAGGGGTATTCCTACGGGCAGTACTTC,CASSPLAPGQGYSYGQYF,TRBV7-2,TRBJ2-7,TRBD1,-
TGTGCCAGTTCAGGGGCCGGCAACGAGCAGTACTTC,CASSGAGNEQYF,TRBV30,TRBJ2-7,-,-
TGCGCCAGCAGCCCCGGACAGGGTACGCAGTTCTTC,CASSPGQGTQFF,TRBV5-1,TRBJ2-1,TRBD1,-